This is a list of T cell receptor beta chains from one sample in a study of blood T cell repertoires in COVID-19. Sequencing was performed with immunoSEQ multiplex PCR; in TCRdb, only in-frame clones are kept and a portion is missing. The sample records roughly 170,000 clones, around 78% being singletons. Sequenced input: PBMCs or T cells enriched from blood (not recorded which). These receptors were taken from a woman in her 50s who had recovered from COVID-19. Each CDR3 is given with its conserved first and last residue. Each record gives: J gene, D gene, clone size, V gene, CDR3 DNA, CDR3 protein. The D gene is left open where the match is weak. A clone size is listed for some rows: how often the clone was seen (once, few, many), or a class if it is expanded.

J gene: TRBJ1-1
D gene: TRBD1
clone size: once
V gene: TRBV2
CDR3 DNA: TGTGCCAGCAGAAGGGGACAGGCCATACAGTTGAACACTGAAGCTTTCTTT
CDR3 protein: CASRRGQAIQLNTEAFF

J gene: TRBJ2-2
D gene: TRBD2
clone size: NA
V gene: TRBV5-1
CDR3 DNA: TGCGCCAGCAGCCTCATAGCGGGAGGGCCGCCCGGGGAGCTGTTTTTT
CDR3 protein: CASSLIAGGPPGELFF

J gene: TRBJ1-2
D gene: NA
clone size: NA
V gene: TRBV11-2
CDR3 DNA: TGTGCCAGCAGAAAGACCGGGGCAGGGGACGGCTACACCTTC
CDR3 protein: CASRKTGAGDGYTF

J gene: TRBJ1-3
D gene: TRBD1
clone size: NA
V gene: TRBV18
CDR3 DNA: TGTGCCAGCTCGGGGACAGTCGGCCTCTCTGGAAACACCATATATTTT
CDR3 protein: CASSGTVGLSGNTIYF

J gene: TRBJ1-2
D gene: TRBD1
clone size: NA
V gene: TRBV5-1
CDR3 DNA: TGCGCCAGCAGCTTGGGCGACAGGGGGGAGAGCTACACCTTC
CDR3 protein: CASSLGDRGESYTF

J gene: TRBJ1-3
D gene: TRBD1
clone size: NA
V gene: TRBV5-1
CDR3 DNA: TGCGCCAGCAGCCCCGGACAGGCGAGAAACACCATATATTTT
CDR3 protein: CASSPGQARNTIYF

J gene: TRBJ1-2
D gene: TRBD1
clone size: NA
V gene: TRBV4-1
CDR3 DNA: TGCGCCAGCAGCCCAACAGGGGTTAGCGGCTACACCTTC
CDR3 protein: CASSPTGVSGYTF

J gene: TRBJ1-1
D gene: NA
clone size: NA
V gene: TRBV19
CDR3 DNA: TGTGCCAGTAGTACACAGTCGAACACTGAAGCTTTCTTT
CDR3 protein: CASSTQSNTEAFF

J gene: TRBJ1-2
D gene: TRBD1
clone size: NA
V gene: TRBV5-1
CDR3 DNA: TGCGCCAGCAGCTTGGGACAGGGGAACTATGGCTACACCTTC
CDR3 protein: CASSLGQGNYGYTF

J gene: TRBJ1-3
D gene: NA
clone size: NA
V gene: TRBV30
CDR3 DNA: TGTGCCTGGAGTGTGTCGGACAGCTCTGGAAACACCATATATTTT
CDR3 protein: CAWSVSDSSGNTIYF

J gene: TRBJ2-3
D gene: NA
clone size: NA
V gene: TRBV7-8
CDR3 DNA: TGTGCCACGAGGCGGCGGGATAGGTCAGATACGCAGTATTTT
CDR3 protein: CATRRRDRSDTQYF

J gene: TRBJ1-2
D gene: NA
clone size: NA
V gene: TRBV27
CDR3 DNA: TGTGCCAGCAGGGAGACGAACTATGGCTACACCTTC
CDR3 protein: CASRETNYGYTF

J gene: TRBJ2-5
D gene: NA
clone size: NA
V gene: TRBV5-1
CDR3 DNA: TGCGCCAGCAGCTTGTCCAGGAACCGACCCCAAGAGACCCAGTACTTC
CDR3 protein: CASSLSRNRPQETQYF

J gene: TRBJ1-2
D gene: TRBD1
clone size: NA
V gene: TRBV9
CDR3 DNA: TGTGCCAGCAGCGGCAGGGGGGCCTACTATGGCTACACCTTC
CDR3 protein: CASSGRGAYYGYTF

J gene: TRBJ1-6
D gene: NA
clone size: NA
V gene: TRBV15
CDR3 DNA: TGTGCCACCAGCACTCTGCCCGGGTCCCATAATTCACCCCTCCACTTT
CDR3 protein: CATSTLPGSHNSPLHF

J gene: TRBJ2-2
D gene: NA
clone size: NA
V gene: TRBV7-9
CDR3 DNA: TGTGCCAGCAGCTGGGGGGGGACAACGAACACCGGGGAGCTGTTTTTT
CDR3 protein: CASSWGGTTNTGELFF

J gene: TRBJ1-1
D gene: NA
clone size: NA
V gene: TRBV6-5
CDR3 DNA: TGTGCCGCTCTGGTGTGGGAGGCTTTGATCACTGAAGCTTTCTTT
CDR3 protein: CAALVWEALITEAFF

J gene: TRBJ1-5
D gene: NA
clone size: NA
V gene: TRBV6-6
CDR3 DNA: TGTGCCAGCAGTTACCCCTACGGGACAAGTGATCAGCCCCAGCATTTT
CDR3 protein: CASSYPYGTSDQPQHF

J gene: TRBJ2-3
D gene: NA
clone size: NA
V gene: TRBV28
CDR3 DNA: TGTGCCAGCAACCTAGGAGGAGATACGCAGTATTTT
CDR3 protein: CASNLGGDTQYF

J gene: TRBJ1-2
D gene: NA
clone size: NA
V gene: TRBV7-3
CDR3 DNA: TGTGCCAGCAGCTTAACTCCGGTCGTAGGGGACTATGGCTACACCTTC
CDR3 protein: CASSLTPVVGDYGYTF

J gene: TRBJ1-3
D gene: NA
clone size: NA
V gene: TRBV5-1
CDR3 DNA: TGCGCCAGCAGCTTGTCGGGGACAATCGGCTCTGGAAACACCATATATTTT
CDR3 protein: CASSLSGTIGSGNTIYF

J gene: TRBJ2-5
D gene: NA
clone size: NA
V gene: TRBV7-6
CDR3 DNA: TGTGCCAGCAGCTCCGTTCGACTAGAGACCCAGTACTTC
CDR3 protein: CASSSVRLETQYF

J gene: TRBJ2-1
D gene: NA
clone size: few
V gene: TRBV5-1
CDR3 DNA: TGCGCCAGCAGCTTCCAATTTAATGAGCAGTTCTTC
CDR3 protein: CASSFQFNEQFF

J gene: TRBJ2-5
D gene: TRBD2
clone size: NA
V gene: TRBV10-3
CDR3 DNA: TGTGCCATCAGAACCGGGACTAGCGGCCTATCTAAAGAGACCCAGTACTTC
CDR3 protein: CAIRTGTSGLSKETQYF

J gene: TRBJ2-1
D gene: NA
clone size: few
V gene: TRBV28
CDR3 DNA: TGTGCCAGCAGTGCCAGACTAGTGAAAGGCGATGAGCAGTTCTTC
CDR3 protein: CASSARLVKGDEQFF

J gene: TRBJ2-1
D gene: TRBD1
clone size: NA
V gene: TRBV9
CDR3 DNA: TGTGCCAGCAGCGTAGCTACGACAGGGCCCGATGAGCAGTTCTTC
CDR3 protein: CASSVATTGPDEQFF

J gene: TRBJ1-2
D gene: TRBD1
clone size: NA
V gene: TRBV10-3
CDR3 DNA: TGTGCCATCACCCCGGACAGGGTAGGATATGGCTACACCTTC
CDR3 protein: CAITPDRVGYGYTF

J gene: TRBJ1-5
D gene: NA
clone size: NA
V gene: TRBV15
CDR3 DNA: TGTGCCACCAGCAGAGGGCTAGAGGGCCAGCCCCAGCATTTT
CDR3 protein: CATSRGLEGQPQHF

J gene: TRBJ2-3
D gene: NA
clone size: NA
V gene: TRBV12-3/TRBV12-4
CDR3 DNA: TGTGCCAGCAGCGCCTCGGTAGATACGCAGTATTTT
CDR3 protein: CASSASVDTQYF

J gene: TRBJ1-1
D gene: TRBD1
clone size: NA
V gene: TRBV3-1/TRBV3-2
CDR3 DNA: TGTGCCAGCAGCCAAGAGGCTCGGACAGGCTCTGGGAACACTGAAGCTTTCTTT
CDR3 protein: CASSQEARTGSGNTEAFF

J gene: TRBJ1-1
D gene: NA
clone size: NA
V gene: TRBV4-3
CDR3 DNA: TGCGCCAGCAGCCAAGGACAGCTACTGAACACTGAAGCTTTCTTT
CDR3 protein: CASSQGQLLNTEAFF

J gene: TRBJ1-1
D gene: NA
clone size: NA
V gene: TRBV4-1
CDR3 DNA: TGCGCCAGCAGCCCCCCCGACAGTCGGGCTACTGAAGCTTTCTTT
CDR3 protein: CASSPPDSRATEAFF

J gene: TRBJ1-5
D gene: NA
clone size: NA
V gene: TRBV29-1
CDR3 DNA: TGCAGCGTTGTAACAGGATCCTGGGAGCCCCAGCATTTT
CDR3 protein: CSVVTGSWEPQHF

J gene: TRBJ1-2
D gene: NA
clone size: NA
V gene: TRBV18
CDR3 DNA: TGTGCCAGCTCGCGGGACGACCCCCCTAACTATGGCTACACCTTC
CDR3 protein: CASSRDDPPNYGYTF

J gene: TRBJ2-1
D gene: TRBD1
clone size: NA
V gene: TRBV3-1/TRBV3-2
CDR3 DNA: TGTGCCAGCAGCCCGGGGACAGATGAGCAGTTCTTC
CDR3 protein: CASSPGTDEQFF

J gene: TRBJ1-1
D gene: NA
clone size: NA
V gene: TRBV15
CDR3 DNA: TGTGCCACCAAAATTCGGCAGGACACTGAAGCTTTCTTT
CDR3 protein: CATKIRQDTEAFF

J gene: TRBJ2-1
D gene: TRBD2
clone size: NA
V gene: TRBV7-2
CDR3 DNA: TGTGCCAGCAGCCCGGATAGCGGGACCTCCCGGAGGGGCAATGAGCAGTTCTTC
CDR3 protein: CASSPDSGTSRRGNEQFF

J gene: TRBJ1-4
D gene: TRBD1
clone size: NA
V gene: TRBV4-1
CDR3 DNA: TGCGCCAGCAGCCAAGCGTTCGGGACAGGGGGAGGCGAAAAACTGTTTTTT
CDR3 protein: CASSQAFGTGGGEKLFF

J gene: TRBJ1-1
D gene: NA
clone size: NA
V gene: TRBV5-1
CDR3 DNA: TGCGCCAGCAGCTTGGGGGCACAGAACACTGAAGCTTTCTTT
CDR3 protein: CASSLGAQNTEAFF

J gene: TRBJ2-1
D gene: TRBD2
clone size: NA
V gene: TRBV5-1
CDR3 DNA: TGCGCCAGCAGCTTGGTCGCGGGAGGGCTTGGCGGTGAGCAGTTCTTC
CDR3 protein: CASSLVAGGLGGEQFF

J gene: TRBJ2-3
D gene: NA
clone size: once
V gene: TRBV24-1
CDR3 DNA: TGTGCCACCAGTGATCCTAGTCGGGGCACAGATACGCAGTATTTT
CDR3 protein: CATSDPSRGTDTQYF

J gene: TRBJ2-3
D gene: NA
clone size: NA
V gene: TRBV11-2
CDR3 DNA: TGTGCCAGCAGCTTGCAGGGCGTTAGCACAGATACGCAGTATTTT
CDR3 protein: CASSLQGVSTDTQYF

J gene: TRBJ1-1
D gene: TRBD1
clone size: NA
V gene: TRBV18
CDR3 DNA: TGTGCCAGCTCACCACCCGGGACAGCGAACACTGAAGCTTTCTTT
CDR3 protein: CASSPPGTANTEAFF

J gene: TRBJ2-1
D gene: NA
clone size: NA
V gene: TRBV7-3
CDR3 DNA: TGTGCCAGCAGCCGGCAGGGGAATGAGCAGTTCTTC
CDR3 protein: CASSRQGNEQFF

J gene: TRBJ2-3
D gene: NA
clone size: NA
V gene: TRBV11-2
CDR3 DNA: TGTGCCAGCAGTCCCGGTTATGGGGGCCTCACAGATACGCAGTATTTT
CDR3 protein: CASSPGYGGLTDTQYF

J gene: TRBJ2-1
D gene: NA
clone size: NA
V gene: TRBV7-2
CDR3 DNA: TGTGCCAGCAGCCCGCCAGGGGCTCGCTCCTACAATGAGCAGTTCTTC
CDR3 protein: CASSPPGARSYNEQFF

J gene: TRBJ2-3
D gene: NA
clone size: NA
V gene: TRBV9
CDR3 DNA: TGTGCCAGCCAACCTCTAGCGCCGAACACAGATACGCAGTATTTT
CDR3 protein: CASQPLAPNTDTQYF